The 24 T cell receptor beta chains below were found in one sample sequenced in a study of beta chain features in type 1 diabetes. No antigen is known for these receptors. Study-wide points: Moderate but significant shortening of TCRB CDR3s was recorded in all four CD4+ subsets from Type 1 diabetes patients.

Reverse transcription of all isolated RNA meant that expressed TCRB transcripts were sequenced. Generated by immunoSEQ multiplex PCR, the TCRdb table keeps only in-frame clones and is missing some. The sample records 500,000 to 850,000 clones, about 14% being singletons. The material sequenced was naive CD4+ T cells from blood. The origin of the receptors is a man between 18 and 29 years old with type 1 diabetes.

This chain connects TRBV23-1 to TRBJ2-1, with 13 bases aligning to TRBD2. TRBV23-1 is assigned to the ORF class and has an uncertain function. Trimming cost V 2 bases and J 8 bases; bases outside gene matches: 6. The CDR3 has 16 amino acids. The CDR3 region is CASSQPTSGRIDEQFF. DNA of the CDR3: TGCGCCAGCAGTCAACCGACTAGCGGGAGGATAGATGAGCAGTTCTTC.

V and J are TRBV18 and TRBJ2-7; D not certain. This CDR3 is 15 amino acids long. Trimming took 2 bases from V and 0 from J, leaving 11 bases between them. In germline, CDR1 is KGHSH, CDR2 LQKENI. The CDR3 DNA follows: TGTGCCAGCTCACCAAGTTCGGACGGCTCCTACGAGCAGTACTTC. It yields the protein CASSPSSDGSYEQYF. Supplemented by reference TRBV18 and TRBJ2-7, the full variable domain reads NAGVMQNPRHLVRRRGQEARLRCSPMKGHSHVYWYRQLPEEGLKFMVYLQKENIIDESGMPKERFSAEFPKEGPSILRIQQVVRGDSAAYFCASSPSSDGSYEQYFGPGTRLTVT.

The CDR3 DNA follows: TGTGCCAGCAACTTTCTTCTGGGACTAGCGGGCACAGATACGCAGTATTTT. It yields the protein CASNFLLGLAGTDTQYF. This sequence joins TRBV7-9 and TRBJ2-3; 11 bases match TRBD2. The germline V gene has CDR1 SEHNR and CDR2 FQNEAQ (reference sequence). With V trimmed by 7 bases and J by 1 base, 10 bases remained unmatched. CDR3 length: 17 residues.

With regard to this clone: The same CDR3 also results from other DNA sequences found in this sample. In DNA, the CDR3 is TGTGCCATCGGACTTGGTGGGGCCAACGTCCTGACTTTC. It translates to CAIGLGGANVLTF. The chain joins TRBV10-3 to TRBJ2-6; a possible D gene is TRBD2 (5 bases). This CDR3 has 13 residues. The V gene's germline CDR1 is ENHRY and CDR2 SYGVKD. Trimming pared 8 bases from V and 3 bases from J, leaving 8 bases between.

This clone was counted between two and nine times. The chain joins TRBV5-1 to TRBJ2-5; 8 bases are shared with TRBD2. V shed 4 bases, J shed 3 bases, and the junction held 11 bases outside the gene matches. Per germline, CDR1 SGHRS and CDR2 YFSETQ. The CDR3 runs 16 residues. Written as DNA, the CDR3 is TGCGCCAGCAGCGAACAACTTAGCGGGGCCGAAGAGACCCAGTACTTC. This sequence encodes CASSEQLSGAEETQYF.

The gene calls are TRBV6-5 and TRBJ1-2; TRBD1 agrees at 7 bases. The germline gives CDR1 MNHEY, CDR2 SVGAGI. The CDR3 loop spans 11 amino acids. V shed 7 bases, J shed 11 bases, and the junction held 7 bases outside the gene matches. CDR3 bases: TGTGCCAGCACCGACAGGGATTTATACACCTTC. Protein: CASTDRDLYTF.

In its sample, this clone was seen a few times. The DNA for the CDR3 is TGTGCCTGGAGTGTTATGGAGGGCTACGAGCAGTACTTC. Translation: CAWSVMEGYEQYF. V is TRBV30 and J is TRBJ2-7, with D possibly being TRBD2 (6 bases). The length of the CDR3 is 13 residues. Germline values: CDR1 GTSNPN, CDR2 SVGIG (reference sequence). Trimming removed 0 bases at V and 3 bases at J, with 9 bases between.

This chain joins TRBV6-5 and TRBJ1-3; perhaps TRBD1 as D (5 bases). CDR1 is MNHEY, CDR2 SVGAGI, per germline. The germline V and J ends were trimmed by 0 bases and 2 bases, with 11 bases remaining between them. This CDR3 comprises 16 residues. The CDR3 sequence: CASSYSIRQTGNTIYF. In DNA form, the CDR3 reads TGTGCCAGCAGTTACTCGATTCGACAGACTGGAAACACCATATATTTT.

This chain uses TRBV6-1 with TRBJ2-7; D not certain. Trimming pared 4 bases from V and 6 bases from J, leaving 10 bases between. The CDR3 extends over 12 amino acids. The germline V gene encodes CDR1 MNHNS and CDR2 SASEGT. DNA for the CDR3: TGTGCCAGCAGTGTATCCCAGCGCGAGCAGTACTTC. It specifies CASSVSQREQYF.

CDR3 bases: TGTGCCAGCAGCGGGACTAGCGGGATCTCTCATGAGCAGTTCTTC. Amino acids: CASSGTSGISHEQFF. The chain uses TRBV6-6 and TRBJ2-1; the match to TRBD2 covers 13 bases. The CDR3 is 15 amino acids. Germline V gene data show CDR1 as MNHNY and CDR2 as SVGAGI (reference sequence). Germline trimming cut 6 bases from V and 8 bases from J; bases unmatched to any gene: 7.

This clone was seen a few times. V is TRBV30 and J is TRBJ1-6; D uncertain. The CDR3 extends over 14 amino acids. In germline, CDR1 is GTSNPN, CDR2 SVGIG (reference sequence). V shed 8 bases and J shed 6 bases, with 17 bases lying between them. CDR3 region: CALTGRSSNSPLHF. The CDR3, as DNA: TGTGCCCTCACCGGACGTTCGAGTAATTCACCCCTCCACTTT.

J is TRBJ1-6 and V is TRBV16; possibly TRBD1 for D (5 bases). This CDR3 spans 15 amino acids. V lost 4 bases and J lost 9, with 16 bases in between. Germline V gene sequence: CDR1 KGHSY, CDR2 FQNENV. The CDR3, as DNA: TGTGCCAGCAGCCCGTCTGACGGGGGGGGTTCACCCCTCCACTTT. Its translation is CASSPSDGGGSPLHF.

The chain joins TRBV5-6 to TRBJ1-1; D call uncertain. CDR1 is SGHDT, CDR2 YYEEEE, per germline. Trimming pared 2 bases from V and 0 bases from J, leaving 8 bases between. The CDR3 totals 14 residues. The CDR3 loop is CASSFKGVNTEAFF. The DNA for the CDR3 is TGTGCCAGCAGCTTTAAGGGCGTGAACACTGAAGCTTTCTTT.

This clone was seen only a few times. The chain recombines TRBV11-2 with TRBJ2-7; D gene uncertain. The CDR3 is 13 residues long. The ends were cut back, 3 bases at V and 3 bases at J, with 9 bases in the middle. The germline V gene has CDR1 SGHAT and CDR2 FQNNGV. In DNA, the CDR3 is TGTGCCAGCAGCTTGGTGCAGAACTACGAGCAGTACTTC. This codes for CASSLVQNYEQYF.

This clone appeared a few times. The chain is built from TRBV4-3 and TRBJ1-1, with no clear D. V lost 4 bases and J lost 8, with 11 bases in between. CDR1 is LGHNA and CDR2 is YSLEER in the germline V gene. The CDR3 has 12 amino acids. CDR3 coding DNA: TGCGCCAGCAGCCGGACTGGTGGAGAAGCTTTCTTT. Protein sequence: CASSRTGGEAFF.

The V gene is TRBV2, the J gene TRBJ2-1, with D uncertain. The CDR3 is made up of 14 amino acids. Trimming left V 4 bases short and J 7 bases short, with 14 bases between. The V gene's germline CDR1 is SNHLY and CDR2 FYNNEI. CDR3 in amino acids: CASSVPTLENEQFF. CDR3 nucleotides: TGTGCCAGCAGTGTCCCGACTTTGGAGAATGAGCAGTTCTTC.

The rearrangement links TRBV5-1 to TRBJ2-5; TRBD2 agrees at 13 bases. From germline, CDR1 is SGHRS and CDR2 YFSETQ. The CDR3 is 18 residues long. The J segment lost 1 base and the V segment lost 3 bases, leaving 9 bases of the junction unmatched. The CDR3 region has the DNA TGCGCCAGCAGCTCTCTACCAGGACTAGCGGGGGCCCAAGAGACCCAGTACTTC. Protein product: CASSSLPGLAGAQETQYF.

This clone was observed a handful of times. The rearrangement uses TRBV27 and TRBJ2-5, with a tentative D call TRBD2 (5 bases). V was trimmed by 2 bases and J by 5 bases, leaving 9 bases between them. The CDR3 loop spans 13 amino acids. CDR1 is MNHEY and CDR2 is SMNVEV in the germline V gene (reference sequence). The CDR3: CASSLGERETQYF. Written as DNA, the CDR3 is TGTGCCAGCAGTTTAGGAGAGCGGGAGACCCAGTACTTC.

The V and J genes are TRBV30 and TRBJ2-6; D is undetermined. CDR1 is GTSNPN, CDR2 SVGIG, per germline (reference sequence). The CDR3 sequence is 17 residues long. V gave up 2 bases and J gave up 0 bases, with 14 bases separating them. CDR3 sequence (DNA): TGTGCCTGGAGTACAGAGTGGGGTCTCTCTGGGGCCAACGTCCTGACTTTC. Protein sequence: CAWSTEWGLSGANVLTF.

The V and J genes are TRBV2 and TRBJ2-1; tentatively, D is TRBD1 (5 bases). The CDR3 is 13 amino acids. Germline CDR1 SNHLY, CDR2 FYNNEI. V lost 7 bases and J 2 bases, leaving 9 bases between the germline ends. CDR3 DNA: TGTGCCAGCAAGACAGAAGCCTACAATGAGCAGTTCTTC. Amino acid sequence: CASKTEAYNEQFF.

This rearrangement joins TRBV7-3 to TRBJ2-1; D gene unclear. Germline assignment: CDR1 SGHTA and CDR2 FQGTGA. The CDR3 sequence is 15 residues long. V lost 2 bases to trimming and J lost 0 bases, with 8 bases between them. This chain's CDR3 is CASSLVHGSYNEQFF. The CDR3 DNA sequence: TGTGCCAGCAGCTTAGTACATGGCTCCTACAATGAGCAGTTCTTC.

V is TRBV27 and J is TRBJ1-4; 9 nucleotides align to TRBD1. The germline V gene has CDR1 MNHEY and CDR2 SMNVEV (reference sequence). The CDR3 length is 16 residues. V trimming: 6 bases; J trimming: 0 bases; junction bases outside the gene matches: 5. CDR3 nucleotide sequence: TGTGCCAGCAGCTACAGGGGGCCCGCAACTAATGAAAAACTGTTTTTT. It codes for CASSYRGPATNEKLFF.

The chain couples TRBV9 to TRBJ2-5; 9 nucleotides align to TRBD2. The germline gives CDR1 SGDLS, CDR2 YYNGEE. Trimming at V came to 3 bases and at J to 7 bases, leaving 13 bases not matched to a gene. The CDR3 runs to 16 residues. CDR3 loop: CASSARGGGLAGTQYF. In DNA, the CDR3 is TGTGCCAGCAGCGCCCGGGGTGGGGGACTAGCTGGGACCCAGTACTTC.

This clone was counted only a few times. This chain connects TRBV2 to TRBJ2-2; TRBD2 matches 8 bases. V shed 2 bases, J shed 7 bases, and the junction held 6 bases outside the gene matches. Looked up from germline, CDR1 is SNHLY and CDR2 is FYNNEI. The CDR3 covers 15 residues. DNA of the CDR3: TGTGCCAGCAGTGAATTCATCCTAGCGGGCGGGGAGCTGTTTTTT. Encoded protein: CASSEFILAGGELFF.